This T cell receptor (beta chain) was captured in a study of blood T cell repertoires in COVID-19 (TCRdb year 2020). Notes on the research overall: Collaborator samples came from the United States, Italy and Spain and covered acute and convalescent phases of COVID-19. The material from the prospective study consisted of cDNA or gDNA derived from T cells, B-cell-depleted T cells, or PBMCs. The dataset comprised deeply sampled blood TCRbeta repertoires from subjects exposed to, actively infected with, or recovered from COVID-19. The repertoires were made available in a free public database intended to serve as a resource for research on the immune response to SARS-CoV-2. The samples were drawn from two sources: the first 160 participants of the ongoing ImmuneRACE study, and fewer than 1,500 subjects contributed by 6 global collaborators. Sample metadata almost always included a de-identified subject ID, COVID-19 status, age in years and sex. Where HLA class I and class II types were available, the types were taken from metadata supplied by the sample provider, not from assay-based typing.

Between the V and J ends, shortened by 5 bases and 5 bases respectively, the junction contains 13 bases. The CDR3 goes from the cysteine to the phenylalanine over 15 residues. CDR3 DNA only is kept here, 45 bases in frame from base 1. CDR1 and CDR2 are drawn from the germline V gene (reference sequence): SEHNR, FQNEAQ. The immunoSEQ Assay, a bias-controlled multiplex PCR, was used to amplify TCRbeta CDR3 regions from genomic DNA. Under the source paper's analysis protocol: Within the assay, amplification of reference gene primers was used to estimate how many nucleated cells each sample contained. To quantify the absolute abundance of each unique TCRbeta CDR3 rearrangement, sequence reads were collapsed and filtered. For each sample, productive Simpson clonality was calculated as the square root of Simpson's diversity index across productive rearrangements. The immuneACCESS repertoire file appears here via TCRdb, limited to in-frame rearrangements. These files lack a portion of the clones; in checked studies, under half of the deficit traces to unresolved V genes, and the cause of the others is not known. V, J and clone size were drawn from that table, and D and trimming were deduced from the DNA. The sample data list approximately 150,000 clones, and 80% to 90% of these were observed just once. 30% to 45% of the sample rests with the top ten.

A note on this clone: Its antigen is currently not known. No much larger clonotype is one base removed from it; base qualities were not supplied.

The paper as a whole reports these results and caveats: Clinical and demographic metadata were provided uncurated, with the amount varying by source and participant.

A second Seattle source provided samples from volunteer blood donors who had recovered from COVID-19. Each collaborating institution followed its own protocols to collect whole blood in K2EDTA tubes. For TCRbeta analysis, collaborators shipped samples as frozen whole blood, isolated PBMCs, or DNA extracted from either of those sample types. The clonotype was recovered from a man aged 50 or older who had recovered from COVID-19. This chain joins TRBV7-9 to TRBJ1-6, with no confident D gene call. The sequenced material came from peripheral blood. At the DNA level, the sequence is TGTGCCAGCAGCCCGGTATATCGGGATAATTCACCCCTCCACTTT. It codes for CASSPVYRDNSPLHF. The CDR3, completed at both ends by the reference TRBV7-9 and TRBJ1-6 genes, gives the full variable domain DTGVSQNPRHKITKRGQNVTFRCDPISEHNRLYWYRQTLGQGPEFLTYFQNEAQLEKSRLLSDRFSAERPKGSFSTLEIQRTEQGDSAMYLCASSPVYRDNSPLHFGNGTRLTVT.